This T cell receptor (beta chain) was found in a study of control samples from healthy donors and cancer patients. The CDR3 is made up of 12 amino acids. Trimming removed 0 bases from V and 7 bases from J, with 6 bases in between. The germline V gene encodes CDR1 SNHLY and CDR2 FYNNEI. Here immunoSEQ multiplex PCR was the method, and the copy in TCRdb shows in-frame clones only, minus some. Here the sample spans roughly 180,000 clones, about 93% being singletons. V is TRBV2 and J is TRBJ1-2; D perhaps matches TRBD1 (5 bases). Sequenced material: blood. This receptor was obtained from a woman aged 55 to 70 in good health. DNA of the CDR3: TGTGCCAGCAGTGAAGCCCAGGGTGGCTACACCTTC. Encoded protein: CASSEAQGGYTF.